This TCR beta chain is drawn from a study of cytomegalovirus exposure and HLA in healthy donors. The overall study: Among the 398 genotyped donors, 65% to 85% were placed in the Caucasian-associated ancestry cluster.

Broader study findings: In a later analysis, the majority of CMV-associated beta chains seemingly showed HLA restriction. The study flagged around 150 TCR beta chains as cytomegalovirus-associated.

PCR primers comprised 60 Vbeta and 13 Jbeta primers. Some clones are missing from TCRdb's copy, which holds only in-frame ones; the method was immunoSEQ multiplex PCR. The profile covers some 190,000 clones, with approximately 85% appearing a single time and less than 2% taken by the ten largest. Germline V CDR1 and CDR2: KGHSH, LQKENI. V lost 6 bases to trimming and J lost 1 base, with 16 bases between them. The CDR3 covers 16 residues. As for this clone: Its matching antigen is unknown.

This sequence joins TRBV18 and TRBJ1-3, with a possible D match to TRBD1 (6 bases). The sample comprised PBMCs. The receptor's source is a man younger than 35 in good health and CMV-seronegative. The CDR3 sequence: CASSYRDKVSGNTIYF. DNA of the CDR3: TGTGCCAGCTCTTACCGGGACAAGGTTTCTGGAAACACCATATATTTT. Full variable domain (rest looked up from reference TRBV18 and TRBJ1-3): NAGVMQNPRHLVRRRGQEARLRCSPMKGHSHVYWYRQLPEEGLKFMVYLQKENIIDESGMPKERFSAEFPKEGPSILRIQQVVRGDSAAYFCASSYRDKVSGNTIYFGEGSWLTVV.